These 20 T cell receptor beta chains came from one sample sequenced in a study of response to subunit inactivated influenza vaccine. TCRdb re-derived calls from the RT-PCR reads in MiXCR, one entry per CDR3 protein. The profile shows 430,000 or so distinct CDR3 sequences, 11% of them singletons. This material consisted of PBMCs from blood, taken roughly 45 days after vaccination. These receptors all come from a man aged 50 to 60 who received an inactivated influenza vaccine.

This clonotype was seen a handful of times. The chain couples TRBV9 to TRBJ2-7, with D possibly matching TRBD2 (6 bases). CDR1 is SGDLS and CDR2 is YYNGEE in the germline V gene. The CDR3 has 15 amino acids. V was pared by 1 base and J by 4 bases, with 15 bases between. The DNA for the CDR3 is TGTGCCAGCAGCGTACAATCCGGGAGTCTTTACGAGCAGTACTTC. Its protein product is CASSVQSGSLYEQYF.

The chain couples TRBV20-1 to TRBJ2-3, with 8 bases that match TRBD1. CDR3 length: 13 residues. The V segment lost 6 bases and the J segment 3 bases; nucleotides outside the gene matches: 5. Per germline, CDR1 DFQATT and CDR2 SNEGSKA (reference sequence). CDR3 sequence: CSAKWTGTDTQYF. DNA of the CDR3: TGCAGTGCCAAGTGGACAGGGACAGATACGCAGTATTTT.

A word on this clonotype: Just one base apart from a much larger clone, this may be a read error. This chain connects TRBV5-1 to TRBJ1-1, with D uncertain. This CDR3 has 11 residues. Germline V gene sequence: CDR1 SGHRS, CDR2 YFSETQ. The CDR3 reads CASTDNTEALF. DNA of the CDR3: TGCGCCAGCACTGACAACACTGAAGCTTTGTTT.

This clonotype was seen a few times. The rearrangement joins TRBV28 to TRBJ1-2, with no clear D. This CDR3 spans 13 amino acids. V was pared by 6 bases and J by 4 bases, with 12 bases between. CDR1 and CDR2 from the germline V gene are MDHEN and SYDVKM. The CDR3, as DNA: TGTGCCAGCAGGGCGGCGTCGGGCTATGGCTACACCTTC. Protein sequence: CASRAASGYGYTF.

In its sample, this clonotype was seen many times. The rearrangement links TRBV20-1 to TRBJ2-3; tentative D call: TRBD2 (6 bases). Germline lookup yields CDR1 DFQATT and CDR2 SNEGSKA (reference sequence). V was pared by 6 bases and J by 2 bases, with 15 bases between. The CDR3 is 14 amino acids. The CDR3 region has the DNA TGCAGTGCCTATCGGGCGGGGTTCACAGATACGCAGTATTTT. Translation: CSAYRAGFTDTQYF.

DNA for the CDR3: TGTGCCAGCAGCTTAGTTAGCGGGAGCCTAGGTGGTGAGCAGTTCTTC. As protein: CASSLVSGSLGGEQFF. This sequence joins TRBV7-8 and TRBJ2-1; TRBD2 agrees at 9 bases. The germline CDR1 and CDR2 sequences are SGHVS and FQNEAQ. The V segment lost 1 base and the J segment 9 bases; nucleotides outside the gene matches: 10. This CDR3 has 16 amino acids. Full variable domain (rest looked up from reference TRBV7-8 and TRBJ2-1): GAGVSQSPRYKVAKRGQDVALRCDPISGHVSLFWYQQALGQGPEFLTYFQNEAQLDKSGLPSDRFFAERPEGSVSTLKIQRTQQEDSAVYLCASSLVSGSLGGEQFFGPGTRLTVL.

This clonotype was counted a few times. The chain links TRBV29-1 to TRBJ2-1; TRBD1 is a possible D gene (5 bases). This CDR3 spans 17 amino acids. Germline assignment: CDR1 SQVTM and CDR2 ANQGSEA. Trimming removed 0 bases from V and 9 bases from J, with 24 bases in between. CDR3 sequence reads: CSVEEWVGAASYGEQFF. The CDR3 bases are TGCAGCGTTGAAGAGTGGGTTGGGGCAGCTTCCTACGGTGAGCAGTTCTTC.

This clonotype has just a few counts. The chain is built from TRBV4-2 and TRBJ2-7, with D possibly TRBD2 on 5 matching bases. Deletions cut 0 bases from V and 5 bases from J, with 29 bases between. The CDR3 covers 20 residues. The germline CDR1 and CDR2 sequences are LGHNA and YNFKEQ. CDR3 nucleotides: TGTGCCAGCAGCCAAGATACCGGTGGTCGGCTTCCTTACCCCGGGGACGAGCAGTACTTC. It codes for CASSQDTGGRLPYPGDEQYF.

In this sample, this clonotype turned up many times. The CDR3 DNA follows: TGCAGTGCTAGTGCGGGGGCTAGCACAGATACGCAGTATTTT. Its protein product is CSASAGASTDTQYF. The genes are TRBV20-1 and TRBJ2-3; tentatively, D is TRBD2 (7 bases). In germline, CDR1 is DFQATT, CDR2 SNEGSKA (reference sequence). CDR3 length: 14 amino acids. V lost 3 bases and J lost 0, with 10 bases in between.

The chain uses TRBV10-3 and TRBJ2-1; possible D gene TRBD1, 7 bases. The germline gives CDR1 ENHRY, CDR2 SYGVKD. The CDR3 runs to 17 residues. With 0 bases removed from V and 2 bases from J, the gap between germline ends came to 14 bases. The DNA of the CDR3 is TGTGCCATCAGTGAGTCGACAGGGCGGGACCCCTACAATGAGCAGTTCTTC. It encodes CAISESTGRDPYNEQFF.

There are a few counts of this clonotype. The V call is TRBV4-3, the J call TRBJ2-7; D is unresolved. With 3 bases removed from V and 0 bases from J, the gap between germline ends came to 15 bases. The CDR3 is made up of 16 amino acids. Germline assignment: CDR1 LGHNA and CDR2 YSLEER. The CDR3 protein is CASSQFAGQSSYEQYF. CDR3 sequence (DNA): TGCGCCAGCAGCCAGTTCGCAGGCCAGAGCTCCTACGAGCAGTACTTC.

CDR3 residues: CSAMAATNEKLFF. CDR3 nucleotide sequence: TGCAGTGCTATGGCCGCAACTAATGAAAAACTGTTTTTT. The chain carries TRBV20-1 and TRBJ1-4; D call uncertain. Trimming shortened V by 4 bases and J by 0 bases, and 6 bases separated the two germline ends. The CDR3 length is 13 residues. Germline V gene data show CDR1 as DFQATT and CDR2 as SNEGSKA (reference sequence).

CDR3 in DNA: TGTGCCATCAGTAAGGGACAGGGGAGTGTCACAGATACGCAGTATTTT. Translated: CAISKGQGSVTDTQYF. The chain employs TRBV10-3 and TRBJ2-3, with 10 bases aligning to TRBD1. The J segment lost 2 bases and the V segment lost 5 bases, leaving 7 bases of the junction unmatched. The CDR3 extends over 16 amino acids. Germline CDR1 and CDR2: ENHRY and SYGVKD.

This clonotype was counted between two and nine times. V and J are TRBV20-1 and TRBJ2-7; D remains unclear. The CDR3 consists of 14 residues. Germline V CDR1 and CDR2: DFQATT, SNEGSKA (reference sequence). V was cut by 0 bases and J by 2 bases, with 11 bases left in between. CDR3 bases: TGCAGTGCTAGAGATCCGTACGCAACCTACGAGCAGTACTTC. This encodes CSARDPYATYEQYF.

This chain joins TRBV25-1 and TRBJ2-5; D possibly uses TRBD1 or TRBD2 (5 bases each). The V end was cut by 3 bases, the J end by 0 bases, with 8 bases between. Germline V gene sequence: CDR1 MGHDK, CDR2 SYGVNS. CDR3 length: 14 residues. This CDR3 reads CASSEWGYQETQYF. CDR3 sequence (DNA): TGTGCCAGCAGTGAGTGGGGGTACCAAGAGACCCAGTACTTC.

The CDR3 coding sequence is TGCAGTGCTACGGGAGGACGGTATGGCTACACCTTC. This sequence encodes CSATGGRYGYTF. The V and J genes are TRBV20-1 and TRBJ1-2; no clear D gene. V was shortened by 4 bases and J by 5 bases, with 11 bases between the two germline ends. Germline-derived CDR1 and CDR2 are DFQATT and SNEGSKA (reference sequence). The CDR3 loop spans 12 amino acids.

V and J are TRBV4-3 and TRBJ2-3; 12 bases align to TRBD2. V gave up 4 bases and J gave up 4 bases; unmatched junction bases: 9. CDR3 length: 17 amino acids. Germline-derived CDR1 and CDR2 are LGHNA and YSLEER. CDR3 nucleotides: TGCGCCAGCAGCCGAGGACTAGCGGGGAAAAGAGCAGATACGCAGTATTTT. Protein product: CASSRGLAGKRADTQYF.

This clonotype was recorded at least ten times. The rearrangement links TRBV7-2 to TRBJ2-2; no clear D. Germline assignment: CDR1 SGHTA and CDR2 FQGNSA. This CDR3 has 16 amino acids. Trimming removed 2 bases from V and 0 bases from J, with 10 bases in between. CDR3 nucleotides: TGTGCCAGCAGCTTACCAAGCAGAGCGAACACCGGGGAGCTGTTTTTT. Translation gives CASSLPSRANTGELFF.

This clonotype was detected a few times. The chain uses TRBV20-1 and TRBJ2-4, with D unclear. Germline V lookup: CDR1 DFQATT, CDR2 SNEGSKA (reference sequence). Trimming left V 6 bases short and J 0 bases short, with 9 bases between. The CDR3 has 13 amino acids. CDR3 in DNA: TGCAGTGCAGGATCCGTAGCCAAAAACATTCAGTACTTC. Its translation: CSAGSVAKNIQYF.

The rearrangement uses TRBV7-2 and TRBJ1-1; D not resolved. This CDR3 is built from 15 residues. Trimming pared 2 bases from V and 5 bases from J, leaving 15 bases between. Looked up from germline, CDR1 is SGHTA and CDR2 is FQGNSA. This chain's CDR3 is CASSLRVAGRTEAFF. The CDR3 DNA is TGTGCCAGCAGCTTAAGGGTTGCGGGTAGGACTGAAGCTTTCTTT.